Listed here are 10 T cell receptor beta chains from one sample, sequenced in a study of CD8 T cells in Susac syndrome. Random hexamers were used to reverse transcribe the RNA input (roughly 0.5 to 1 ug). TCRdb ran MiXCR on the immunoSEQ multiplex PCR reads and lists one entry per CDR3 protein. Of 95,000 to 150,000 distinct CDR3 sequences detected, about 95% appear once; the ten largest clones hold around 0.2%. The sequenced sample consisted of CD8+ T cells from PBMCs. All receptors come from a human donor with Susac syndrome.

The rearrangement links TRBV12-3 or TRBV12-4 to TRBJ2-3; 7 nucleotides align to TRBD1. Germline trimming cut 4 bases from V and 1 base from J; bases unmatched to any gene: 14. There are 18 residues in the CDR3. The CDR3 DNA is TGTGCCAGCAGTTCCAACCCCTACAGGGGAGCGGGCACAGATACGCAGTATTTT. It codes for CASSSNPYRGAGTDTQYF.

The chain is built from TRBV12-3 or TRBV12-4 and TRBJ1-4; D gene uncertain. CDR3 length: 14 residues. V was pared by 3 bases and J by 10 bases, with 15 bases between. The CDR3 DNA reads TGTGCCAGCAGTTTGGTAGGCGGAACTGGAAAACTGTTTTTT. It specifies CASSLVGGTGKLFF.

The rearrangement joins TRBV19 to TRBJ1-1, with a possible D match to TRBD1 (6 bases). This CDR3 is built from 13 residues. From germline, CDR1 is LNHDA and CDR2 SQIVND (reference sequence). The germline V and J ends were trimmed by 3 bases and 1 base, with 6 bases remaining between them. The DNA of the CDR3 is TGTGCCAGTAGTATGACAGGGAACACTGAAGCTTTCTTT. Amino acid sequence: CASSMTGNTEAFF.

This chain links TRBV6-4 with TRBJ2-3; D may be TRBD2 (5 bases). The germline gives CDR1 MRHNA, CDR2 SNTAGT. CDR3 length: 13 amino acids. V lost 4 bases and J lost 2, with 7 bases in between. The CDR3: CASSAGDTDTQYF. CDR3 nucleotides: TGTGCCAGCAGTGCCGGGGACACAGATACGCAGTATTTT.

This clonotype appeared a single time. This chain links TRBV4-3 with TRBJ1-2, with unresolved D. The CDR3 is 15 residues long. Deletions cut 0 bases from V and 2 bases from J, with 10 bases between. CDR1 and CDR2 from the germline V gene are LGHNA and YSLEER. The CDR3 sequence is CASSQEILGNYGYTF. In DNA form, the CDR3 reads TGCGCCAGCAGCCAAGAGATATTGGGGAACTATGGCTACACCTTC.

This CDR3 reads CATSRDGTSSYEQYF. The CDR3 DNA follows: TGTGCCACCAGCAGAGACGGGACGTCTTCCTACGAGCAGTACTTC. J is TRBJ2-7 and V is TRBV15; D may correspond to TRBD1 or TRBD2 (5 bases each). Germline values: CDR1 LNHNV, CDR2 YYDKDF (reference sequence). This CDR3 is built from 15 residues. Trimming pared 0 bases from V and 1 base from J, leaving 10 bases between. The full variable domain, rest sourced from reference TRBV15 and TRBJ2-7, is DAMVIQNPRYQVTQFGKPVTLSCSQTLNHNVMYWYQQKSSQAPKLLFHYYDKDFNNEADTPDNFQSRRPNTSFCFLDIRSPGLGDTAMYLCATSRDGTSSYEQYFGPGTRLTVT.

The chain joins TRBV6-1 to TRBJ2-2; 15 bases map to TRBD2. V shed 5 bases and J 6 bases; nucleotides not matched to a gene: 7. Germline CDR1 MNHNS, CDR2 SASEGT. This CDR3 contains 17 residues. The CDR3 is CASSPGLAGGPSGELFF. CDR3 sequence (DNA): TGTGCCAGCAGTCCTGGACTAGCGGGGGGGCCGTCCGGGGAGCTGTTTTTT.

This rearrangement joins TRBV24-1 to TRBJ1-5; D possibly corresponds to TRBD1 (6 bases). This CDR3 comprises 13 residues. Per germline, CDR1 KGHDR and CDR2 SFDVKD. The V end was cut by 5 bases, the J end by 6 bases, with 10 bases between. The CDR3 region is CATSAGGGQPQHF. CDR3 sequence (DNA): TGTGCCACCAGTGCGGGGGGCGGTCAGCCCCAGCATTTT.

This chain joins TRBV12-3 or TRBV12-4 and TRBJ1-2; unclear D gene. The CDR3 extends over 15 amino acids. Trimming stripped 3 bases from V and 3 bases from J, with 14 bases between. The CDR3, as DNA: TGTGCCAGCAGTTTCGGGCGGTATTTTTACTATGGCTACACCTTC. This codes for CASSFGRYFYYGYTF.

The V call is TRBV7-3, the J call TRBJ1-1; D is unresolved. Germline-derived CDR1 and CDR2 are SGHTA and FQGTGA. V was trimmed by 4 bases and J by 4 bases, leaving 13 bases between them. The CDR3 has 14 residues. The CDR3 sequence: CASSSFGESTEAFF. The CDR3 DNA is TGTGCCAGCAGCTCATTTGGGGAGAGCACTGAAGCTTTCTTT.